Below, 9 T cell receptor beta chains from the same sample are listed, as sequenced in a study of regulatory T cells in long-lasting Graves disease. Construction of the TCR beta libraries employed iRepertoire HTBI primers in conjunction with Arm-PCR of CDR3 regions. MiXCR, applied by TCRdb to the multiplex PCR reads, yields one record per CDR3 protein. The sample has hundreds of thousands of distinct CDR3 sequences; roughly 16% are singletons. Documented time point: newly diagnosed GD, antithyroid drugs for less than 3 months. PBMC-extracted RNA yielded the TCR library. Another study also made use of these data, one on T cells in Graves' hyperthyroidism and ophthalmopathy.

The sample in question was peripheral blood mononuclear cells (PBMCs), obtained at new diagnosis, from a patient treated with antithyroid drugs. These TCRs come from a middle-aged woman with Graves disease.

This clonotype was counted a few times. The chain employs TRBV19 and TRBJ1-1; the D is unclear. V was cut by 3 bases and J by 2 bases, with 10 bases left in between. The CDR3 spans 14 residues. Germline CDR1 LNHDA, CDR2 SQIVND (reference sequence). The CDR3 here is CASSIDGLNTEAFF. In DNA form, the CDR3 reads TGTGCCAGTAGTATTGACGGACTAAACACTGAAGCTTTCTTT.

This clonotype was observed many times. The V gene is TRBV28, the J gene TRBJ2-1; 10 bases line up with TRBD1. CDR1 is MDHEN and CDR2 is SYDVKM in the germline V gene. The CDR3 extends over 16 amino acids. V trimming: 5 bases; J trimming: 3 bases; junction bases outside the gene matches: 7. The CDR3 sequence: CASSTLRDRGYNEQFF. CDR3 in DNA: TGTGCCAGCAGTACACTCCGGGACAGGGGCTACAATGAGCAGTTCTTC.

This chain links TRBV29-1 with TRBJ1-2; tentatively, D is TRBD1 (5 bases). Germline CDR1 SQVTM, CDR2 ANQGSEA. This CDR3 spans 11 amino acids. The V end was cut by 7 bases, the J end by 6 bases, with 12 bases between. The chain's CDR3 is CSDRGVNGYTF. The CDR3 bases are TGCAGCGATCGGGGCGTTAATGGCTACACCTTC.

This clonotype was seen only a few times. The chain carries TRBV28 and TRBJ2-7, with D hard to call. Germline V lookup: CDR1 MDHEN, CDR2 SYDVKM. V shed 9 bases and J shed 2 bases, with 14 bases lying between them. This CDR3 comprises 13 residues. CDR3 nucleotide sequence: TGTGCCAGTGTCCTCAGCTCAACCTACGAGCAGTACTTC. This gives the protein CASVLSSTYEQYF.

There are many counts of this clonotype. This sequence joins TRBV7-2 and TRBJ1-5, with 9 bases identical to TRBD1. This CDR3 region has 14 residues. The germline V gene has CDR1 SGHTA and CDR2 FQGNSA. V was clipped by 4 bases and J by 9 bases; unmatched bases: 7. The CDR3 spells CASSSRTGEGPQHF. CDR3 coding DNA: TGTGCCAGCAGCTCACGGACAGGGGAAGGGCCCCAGCATTTT.

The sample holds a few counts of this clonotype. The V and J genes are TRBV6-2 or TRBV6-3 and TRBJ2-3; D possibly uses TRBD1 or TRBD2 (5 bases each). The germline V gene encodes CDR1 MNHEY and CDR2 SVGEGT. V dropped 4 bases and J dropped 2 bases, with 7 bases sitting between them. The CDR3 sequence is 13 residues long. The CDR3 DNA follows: TGTGCCAGCAGTTGGGACCCCACAGATACGCAGTATTTT. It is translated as CASSWDPTDTQYF.

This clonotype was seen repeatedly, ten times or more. CDR3 region: CASSVQGWEKLFF. The CDR3, as DNA: TGTGCCAGCAGTGTACAGGGTTGGGAAAAACTGTTTTTT. This chain links TRBV2 with TRBJ1-4, with D maybe TRBD1 (6 bases). V was trimmed by 4 bases and J by 8 bases, leaving 11 bases between them. Germline V lookup: CDR1 SNHLY, CDR2 FYNNEI. The CDR3 spans 13 residues.

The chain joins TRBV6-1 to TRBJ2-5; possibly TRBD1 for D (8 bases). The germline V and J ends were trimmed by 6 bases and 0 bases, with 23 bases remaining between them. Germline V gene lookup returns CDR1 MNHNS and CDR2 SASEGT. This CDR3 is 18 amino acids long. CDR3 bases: TGTGCCAGCAGCGTCAGGGGGCGCGGGGGCCTGTACCAAGAGACCCAGTACTTC. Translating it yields CASSVRGRGGLYQETQYF.

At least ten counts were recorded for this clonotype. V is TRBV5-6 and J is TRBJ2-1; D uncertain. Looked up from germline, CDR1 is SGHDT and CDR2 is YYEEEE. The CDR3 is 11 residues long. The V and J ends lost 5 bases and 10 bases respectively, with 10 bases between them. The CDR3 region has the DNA TGTGCCAGCAGATTAGCAGGAGAGCAGTTCTTC. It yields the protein CASRLAGEQFF.